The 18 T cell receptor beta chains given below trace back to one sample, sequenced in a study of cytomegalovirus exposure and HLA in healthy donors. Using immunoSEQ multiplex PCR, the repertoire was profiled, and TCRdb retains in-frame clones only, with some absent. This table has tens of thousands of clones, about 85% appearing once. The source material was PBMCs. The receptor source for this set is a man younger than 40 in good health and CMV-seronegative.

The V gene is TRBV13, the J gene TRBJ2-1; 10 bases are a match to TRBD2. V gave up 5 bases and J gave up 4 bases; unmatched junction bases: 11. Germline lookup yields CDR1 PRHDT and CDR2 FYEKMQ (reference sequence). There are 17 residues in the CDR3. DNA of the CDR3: TGTGCCAGCAGCGGGAATCTAGCGGGAGTCGGTTACAATGAGCAGTTCTTC. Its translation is CASSGNLAGVGYNEQFF. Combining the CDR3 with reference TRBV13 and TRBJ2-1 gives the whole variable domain AAGVIQSPRHLIKEKRETATLKCYPIPRHDTVYWYQQGPGQDPQFLISFYEKMQSDKGSIPDRFSAQQFSDYHSELNMSSLELGDSALYFCASSGNLAGVGYNEQFFGPGTRLTVL.

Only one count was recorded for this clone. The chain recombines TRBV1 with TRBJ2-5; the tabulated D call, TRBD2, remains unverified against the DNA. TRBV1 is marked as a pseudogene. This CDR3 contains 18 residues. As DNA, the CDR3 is TGCACCAGCAGCCACCGGGCTAGCGGGGGAAAGAGACAAGAGACCCAGTACTTC. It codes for CTSSHRASGGKRQETQYF.

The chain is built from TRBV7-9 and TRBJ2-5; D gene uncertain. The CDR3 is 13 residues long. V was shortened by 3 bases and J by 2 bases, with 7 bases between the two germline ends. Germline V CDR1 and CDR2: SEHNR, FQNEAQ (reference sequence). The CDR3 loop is CASSFPRQETQYF. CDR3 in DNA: TGTGCCAGCAGCTTCCCCAGGCAAGAGACCCAGTACTTC.

CDR3 amino acids: CASSLDRTGLNTEAFF. The CDR3 nucleotides are TGTGCCAGCAGCTTAGACCGGACAGGATTGAACACTGAAGCTTTCTTT. This chain links TRBV7-4 with TRBJ1-1; TRBD1 matches 7 bases. The CDR3 is 16 residues long. From germline, CDR1 is SGHVT and CDR2 SQSDAQ. V was clipped by 1 base and J by 0 bases; unmatched bases: 5.

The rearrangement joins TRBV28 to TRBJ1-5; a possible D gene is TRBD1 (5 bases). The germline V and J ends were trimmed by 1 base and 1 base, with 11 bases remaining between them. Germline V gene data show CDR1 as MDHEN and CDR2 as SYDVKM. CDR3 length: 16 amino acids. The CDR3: CASSLYRRPSNQPQHF. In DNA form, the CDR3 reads TGTGCCAGCAGTTTATACAGGCGTCCAAGCAATCAGCCCCAGCATTTT.

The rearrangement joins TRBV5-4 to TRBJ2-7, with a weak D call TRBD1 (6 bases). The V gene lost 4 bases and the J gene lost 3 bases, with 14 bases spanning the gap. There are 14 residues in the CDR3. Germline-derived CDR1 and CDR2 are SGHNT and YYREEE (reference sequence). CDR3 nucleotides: TGTGCCAGCAGCCCTGGGGGACAAAGCTACGAGCAGTACGTC. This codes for CASSPGGQSYEQYV.

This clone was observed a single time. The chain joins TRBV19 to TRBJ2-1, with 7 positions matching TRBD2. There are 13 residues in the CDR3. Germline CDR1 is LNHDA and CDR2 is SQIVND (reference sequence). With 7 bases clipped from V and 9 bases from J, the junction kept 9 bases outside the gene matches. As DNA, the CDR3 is TGTGCCAGTACAGCGGGACCGTCGGTTGAGCAGTTCTTC. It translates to CASTAGPSVEQFF.

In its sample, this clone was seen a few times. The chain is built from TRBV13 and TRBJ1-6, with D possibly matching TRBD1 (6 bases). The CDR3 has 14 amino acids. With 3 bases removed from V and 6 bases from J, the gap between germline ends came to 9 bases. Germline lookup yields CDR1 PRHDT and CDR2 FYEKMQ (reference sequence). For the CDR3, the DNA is TGTGCCAGCAGCTTGAACAGGGCTAATTCACCCCTCCACTTT. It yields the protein CASSLNRANSPLHF.

CDR3 in amino acids: CASSLDSGFGYGYTF. The CDR3 nucleotides read TGCGCCAGCAGCTTGGATTCCGGGTTTGGGTACGGCTACACCTTC. This chain uses TRBV5-1 with TRBJ1-2, with D unresolved. Per the germline V gene, CDR1 is SGHRS and CDR2 is YFSETQ. Trimming took off 0 bases at V and 8 bases at J, with 17 bases between the two ends. This CDR3 spans 15 amino acids.

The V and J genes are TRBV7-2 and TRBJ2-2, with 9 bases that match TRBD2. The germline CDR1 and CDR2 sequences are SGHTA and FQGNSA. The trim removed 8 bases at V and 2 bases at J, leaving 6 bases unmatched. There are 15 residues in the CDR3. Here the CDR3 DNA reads TGTGCCAGCGGGGGCGGGAGGGTCAACACCGGGGAGCTGTTTTTT. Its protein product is CASGGGRVNTGELFF.

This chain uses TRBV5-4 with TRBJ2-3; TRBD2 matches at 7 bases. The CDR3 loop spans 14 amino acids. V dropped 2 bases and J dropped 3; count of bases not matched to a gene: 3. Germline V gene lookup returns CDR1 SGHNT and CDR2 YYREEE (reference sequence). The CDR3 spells CASSLGSGTDTQYF. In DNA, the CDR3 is TGTGCCAGCAGCTTAGGTAGCGGGACAGATACGCAGTATTTT.

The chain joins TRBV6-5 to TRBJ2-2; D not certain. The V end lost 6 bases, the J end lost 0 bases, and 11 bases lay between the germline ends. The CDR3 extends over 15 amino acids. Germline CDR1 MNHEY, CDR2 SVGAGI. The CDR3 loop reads CASRVQVTNTGELFF. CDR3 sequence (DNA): TGTGCCAGCAGGGTACAAGTAACGAACACCGGGGAGCTGTTTTTT.

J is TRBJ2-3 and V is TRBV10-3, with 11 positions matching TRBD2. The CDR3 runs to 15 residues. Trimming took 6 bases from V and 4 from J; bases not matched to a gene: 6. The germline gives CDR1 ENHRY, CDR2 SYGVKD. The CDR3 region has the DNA TGTGCCATCAGAACCGGGACTAGCGGTGCAGATACGCAGTATTTT. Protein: CAIRTGTSGADTQYF.

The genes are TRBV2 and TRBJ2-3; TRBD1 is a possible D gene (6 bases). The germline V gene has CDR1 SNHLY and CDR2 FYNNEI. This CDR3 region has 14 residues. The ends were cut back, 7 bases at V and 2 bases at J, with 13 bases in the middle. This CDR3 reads CASIGQPFTDTQYF. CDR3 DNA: TGTGCCAGCATCGGACAGCCTTTCACAGATACGCAGTATTTT.

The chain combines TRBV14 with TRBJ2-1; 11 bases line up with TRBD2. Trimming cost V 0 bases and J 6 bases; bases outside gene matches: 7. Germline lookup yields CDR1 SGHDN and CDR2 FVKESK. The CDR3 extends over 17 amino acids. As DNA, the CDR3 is TGTGCCAGCAGCCAAGATGTAGCGGGGGGGCTCCGCAATGAGCAGTTCTTC. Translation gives CASSQDVAGGLRNEQFF.

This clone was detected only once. CDR3 nucleotides: TGTGCCAGCAGTTTCGAGCCCACAGGTGAAAAACTGTTTTTT. Its protein product is CASSFEPTGEKLFF. The chain carries TRBV28 and TRBJ1-4, with D tentatively TRBD1 (5 bases). Germline-derived CDR1 and CDR2 are MDHEN and SYDVKM. Trimming took 3 bases from V and 7 from J, leaving 12 bases between them. This CDR3 is built from 14 residues.

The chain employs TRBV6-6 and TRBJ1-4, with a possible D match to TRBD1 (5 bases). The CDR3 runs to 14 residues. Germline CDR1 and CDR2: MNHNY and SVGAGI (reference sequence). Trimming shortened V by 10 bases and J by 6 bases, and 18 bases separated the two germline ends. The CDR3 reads CATWMGGDHEKLFF. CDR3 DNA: TGTGCCACTTGGATGGGGGGGGACCATGAAAAACTGTTTTTT.

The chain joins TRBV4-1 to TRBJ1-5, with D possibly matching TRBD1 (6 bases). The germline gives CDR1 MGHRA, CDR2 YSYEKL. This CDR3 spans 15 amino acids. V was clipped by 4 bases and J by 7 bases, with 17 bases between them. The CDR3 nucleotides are TGCGCCAGCAGCCGCAGAAGTCAGGGGTCCCAGCCCCAGCATTTT. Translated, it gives CASSRRSQGSQPQHF.